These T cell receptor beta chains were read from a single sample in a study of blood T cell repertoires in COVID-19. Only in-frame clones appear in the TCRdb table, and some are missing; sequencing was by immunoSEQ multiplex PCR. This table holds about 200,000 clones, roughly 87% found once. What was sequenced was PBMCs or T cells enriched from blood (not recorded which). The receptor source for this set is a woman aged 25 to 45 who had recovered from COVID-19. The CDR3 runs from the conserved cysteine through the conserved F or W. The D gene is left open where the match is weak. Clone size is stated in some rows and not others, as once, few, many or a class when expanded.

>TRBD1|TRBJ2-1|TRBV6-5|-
CASGQGPPRTEQFF
TGTGCCAGCGGACAGGGACCGCCTCGTACTGAGCAGTTCTTC
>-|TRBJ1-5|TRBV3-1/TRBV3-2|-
CASSLGHDSNQPQHF
TGTGCCAGCAGCCTCGGACATGATAGCAATCAGCCCCAGCATTTT
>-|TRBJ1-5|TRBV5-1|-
CASSLDGGGTQPQHF
TGCGCCAGCAGCTTGGATGGCGGGGGGACTCAGCCCCAGCATTTT
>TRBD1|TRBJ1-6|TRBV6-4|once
CASSEDREANSPLHF
TGTGCCAGCAGTGAAGACAGGGAGGCGAATTCACCCCTCCACTTT
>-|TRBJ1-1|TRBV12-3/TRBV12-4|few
CASSFRRDTEAFF
TGTGCCAGCAGTTTTAGGAGGGACACTGAAGCTTTCTTT
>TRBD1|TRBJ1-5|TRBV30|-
CAWSPPGQGANQPQHF
TGTGCCTGGAGTCCCCCCGGACAGGGCGCGAATCAGCCCCAGCATTTT
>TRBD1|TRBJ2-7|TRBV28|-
CASSQPGQDEQYF
TGTGCCAGCAGCCAGCCGGGACAGGACGAGCAGTACTTC
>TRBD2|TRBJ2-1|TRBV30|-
CAYRTSGRAGEQFF
TGTGCGTACCGAACTAGCGGGAGGGCCGGGGAGCAGTTCTTC
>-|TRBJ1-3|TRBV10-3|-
CAISESPGRDSGNTIYF
TGTGCCATCAGTGAGTCGCCAGGGCGCGACTCTGGAAACACCATATATTTT
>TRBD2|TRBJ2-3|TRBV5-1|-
CASSWGGKPTDTQYF
TGCGCCAGCAGCTGGGGGGGTAAACCCACAGATACGCAGTATTTT
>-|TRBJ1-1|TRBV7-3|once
CASSLLDGAAFF
TGTGCCAGCAGCTTACTTGATGGTGCGGCTTTCTTT
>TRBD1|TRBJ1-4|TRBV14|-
CASSQADRVREKLFF
TGTGCCAGCAGCCAGGCTGACAGGGTCCGTGAAAAACTGTTTTTT
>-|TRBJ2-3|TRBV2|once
CASSERWGPSTDTQYF
TGTGCCAGCAGTGAAAGGTGGGGGCCGAGCACAGATACGCAGTATTTT
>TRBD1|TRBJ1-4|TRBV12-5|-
CASGQGTATTNEKLFF
TGTGCTAGTGGCCAAGGGACAGCGACAACTAATGAAAAACTGTTTTTT
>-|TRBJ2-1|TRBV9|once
CASSVGGGSYNEQFF
TGTGCCAGCAGCGTAGGCGGTGGCTCCTACAATGAGCAGTTCTTC
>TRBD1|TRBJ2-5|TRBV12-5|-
CASGPGTEEQYF
TGTGCTAGTGGACCCGGGACAGAGGAGCAGTACTTC
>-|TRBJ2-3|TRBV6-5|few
CASSWTDGTDTQYF
TGTGCCAGCAGTTGGACAGACGGTACAGATACGCAGTATTTT
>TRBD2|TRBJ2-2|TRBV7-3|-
CASSLRLAGGPGDTGELFF
TGTGCCAGCAGCTTACGGCTAGCGGGAGGGCCGGGGGACACCGGGGAGCTGTTTTTT
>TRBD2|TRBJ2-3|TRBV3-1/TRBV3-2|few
CASSQDPPAGALDTQYF
TGTGCCAGCAGCCAAGATCCCCCAGCGGGGGCATTGGATACGCAGTATTTT
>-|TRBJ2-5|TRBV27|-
CASSLSPLRTLQETQYF
TGTGCCAGCAGTTTATCCCCACTTAGGACTCTGCAAGAGACCCAGTACTTC
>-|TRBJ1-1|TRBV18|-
CASSALFGVREGNTEAFF
TGTGCCAGCTCAGCTCTTTTTGGGGTTCGAGAGGGGAACACTGAAGCTTTCTTT
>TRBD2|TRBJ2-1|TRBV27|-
CASSLSRVDSGKPYNEQFF
TGTGCCAGCAGTTTATCGAGGGTAGATAGCGGGAAGCCCTACAATGAGCAGTTCTTC
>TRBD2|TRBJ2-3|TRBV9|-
CASSVGGLARRGTDTQYF
TGTGCCAGCAGCGTAGGGGGACTAGCGCGTCGGGGCACAGATACGCAGTATTTT